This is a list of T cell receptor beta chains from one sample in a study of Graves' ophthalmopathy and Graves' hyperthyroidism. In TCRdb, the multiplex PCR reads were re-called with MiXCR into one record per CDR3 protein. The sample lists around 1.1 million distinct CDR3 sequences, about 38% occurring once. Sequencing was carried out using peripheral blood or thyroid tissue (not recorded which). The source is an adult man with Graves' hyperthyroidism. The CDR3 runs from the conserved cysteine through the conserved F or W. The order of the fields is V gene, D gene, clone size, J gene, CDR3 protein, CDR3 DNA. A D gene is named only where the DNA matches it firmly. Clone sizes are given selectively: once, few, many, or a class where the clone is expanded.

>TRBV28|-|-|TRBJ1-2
CASTPRTWRWGYTF
TGTGCCAGCACTCCTCGGACTTGGCGCTGGGGCTACACCTTC
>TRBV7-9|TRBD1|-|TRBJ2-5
CASSLQGQASETQYF
TGTGCCAGCAGCCTACAGGGACAGGCCTCGGAGACCCAGTACTTC
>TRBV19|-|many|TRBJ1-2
CASNGSPAYGYTF
TGTGCCAGTAACGGCAGCCCCGCTTATGGCTACACCTTC
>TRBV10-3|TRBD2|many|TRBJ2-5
CATSTGGIQETQYF
TGTGCCACCTCGACGGGGGGGATACAAGAGACCCAGTACTTC
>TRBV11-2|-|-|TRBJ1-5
CASSTPGQPQHF
TGTGCCAGCAGCACGCCGGGACAGCCCCAGCATTTT
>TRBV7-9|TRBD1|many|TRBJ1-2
CASSFKSGGQGFNNYGYTF
TGTGCCAGCAGCTTCAAAAGTGGAGGACAGGGGTTCAATAACTATGGCTACACCTTC
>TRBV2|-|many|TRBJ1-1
CASSYGGRNTEAFF
TGTGCCAGCAGTTACGGGGGTAGGAACACTGAAGCTTTCTTT
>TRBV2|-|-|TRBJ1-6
CASSEALRTRSGSPLHF
TGTGCCAGCAGTGAAGCGCTAAGGACAAGGAGCGGTTCACCCCTCCACTTT
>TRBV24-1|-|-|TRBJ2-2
CATSTASATSNTGELFF
TGTGCCACCAGTACGGCTAGCGCGACCTCTAACACCGGGGAGCTGTTTTTT
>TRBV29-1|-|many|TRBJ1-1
CSVTGGLGEAFF
TGCAGCGTTACAGGAGGTTTGGGTGAAGCTTTCTTT
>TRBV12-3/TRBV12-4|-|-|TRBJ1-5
CASRPQGKDQHF
TGTGCCAGCAGACCACAGGGTAAGGATCAGCATTTT
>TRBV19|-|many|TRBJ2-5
CASSIYMGETQYF
TGTGCCAGTAGTATCTATATGGGAGAGACCCAGTACTTC
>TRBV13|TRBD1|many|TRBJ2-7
CASSPGQRFYEQYF
TGTGCCAGCAGCCCGGGACAGAGATTCTACGAGCAGTACTTC
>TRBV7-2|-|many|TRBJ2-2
CASSLDSHNTGELFF
TGTGCCAGCAGCTTAGATTCACACAACACCGGGGAGCTGTTTTTT
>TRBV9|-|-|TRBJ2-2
CASSVARGINTGELFF
TGTGCCAGCAGCGTAGCCAGGGGAATAAACACCGGGGAGCTGTTTTTT
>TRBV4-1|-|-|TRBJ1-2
CASSQAPTRWTAVYGYTF
TGCGCCAGCAGCCAAGCCCCGACCCGTTGGACAGCGGTCTATGGCTACACCTTC
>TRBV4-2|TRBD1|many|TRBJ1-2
CASSQDRTGGYGYTF
TGTGCCAGCAGCCAAGATCGGACAGGGGGGTATGGCTACACCTTC
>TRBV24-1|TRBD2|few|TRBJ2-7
CATSGSGGRREQYF
TGTGCCACCAGTGGATCCGGGGGGAGGCGCGAGCAGTACTTC
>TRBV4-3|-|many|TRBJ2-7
CASSQDREGEQYF
TGCGCCAGCAGCCAGGACAGGGAGGGCGAGCAGTACTTC
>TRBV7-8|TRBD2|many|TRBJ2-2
CASSLLAGGTGELFF
TGTGCCAGCAGCTTACTAGCGGGGGGTACCGGGGAGCTGTTTTTT
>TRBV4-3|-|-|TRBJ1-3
CASSQDLTRSGNTIYF
TGCGCCAGCAGCCAAGATTTGACGAGGTCGGGAAACACCATATATTTT
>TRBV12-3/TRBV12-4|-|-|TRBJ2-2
CASTGIDRNTGELFF
TGTGCCAGCACCGGAATCGACAGGAACACCGGGGAGCTGTTTTTT
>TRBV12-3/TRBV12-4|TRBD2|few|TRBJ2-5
CASAGGPGVAETQYF
TGTGCCAGCGCGGGAGGGCCAGGAGTGGCAGAGACCCAGTACTTC
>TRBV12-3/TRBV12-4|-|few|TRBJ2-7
CASSSDPRDRAYEQYF
TGTGCCAGCAGCTCTGACCCCCGGGACCGTGCCTACGAGCAGTACTTC
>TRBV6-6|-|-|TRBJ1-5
CASSYFPDQPEHF
TGTGCCAGCAGTTACTTTCCGGATCAGCCCGAGCATTTT
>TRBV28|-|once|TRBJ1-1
CASSLDRSQAFF
TGTGCCAGCAGCTTAGACAGGTCGCAAGCTTTCTTT
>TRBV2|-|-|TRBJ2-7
CASSFSASRDYEQYF
TGTGCCAGCAGTTTTTCGGCGTCCAGGGACTACGAGCAGTACTTC
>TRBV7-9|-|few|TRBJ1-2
CASSLAWAAGVSGGYTF
TGTGCCAGCAGCTTAGCGTGGGCAGCCGGAGTTTCAGGGGGCTACACCTTC
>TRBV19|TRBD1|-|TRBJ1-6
CASSIIVGGTGGDNSPLHF
TGTGCCAGTAGTATTATTGTCGGAGGGACAGGGGGAGACAATTCACCCCTCCACTTT
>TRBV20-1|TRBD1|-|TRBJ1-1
CSAHSGGAGTEAFF
TGCAGTGCGCATTCAGGGGGCGCAGGCACTGAAGCTTTCTTT
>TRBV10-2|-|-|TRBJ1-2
CASSEPDTANYGYTF
TGCGCCAGCAGTGAGCCGGACACCGCTAACTATGGCTACACCTTC
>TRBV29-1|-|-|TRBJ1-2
CSVGGQRIRDTF
TGCAGCGTGGGGGGACAACGCATCCGGGACACCTTC
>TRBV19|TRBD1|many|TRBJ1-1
CASDQTGGFDTEAFF
TGTGCCAGCGACCAGACAGGGGGCTTTGACACTGAAGCTTTCTTT
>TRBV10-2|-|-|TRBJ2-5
CASRTAGTAGTQYF
TGCGCCAGCAGGACCGCCGGGACAGCGGGGACCCAGTACTTC
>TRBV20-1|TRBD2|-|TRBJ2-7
CSASAGGPINEQYF
TGCAGTGCTAGCGCGGGGGGGCCGATAAACGAGCAGTACTTC
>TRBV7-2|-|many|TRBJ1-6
CASSLSQGSNSPLHF
TGTGCCAGCAGCTTATCCCAGGGGTCAAATTCACCCCTCCACTTT
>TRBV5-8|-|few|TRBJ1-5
CASTQWGANQPQHF
TGTGCCAGCACCCAGTGGGGGGCTAATCAGCCCCAGCATTTT
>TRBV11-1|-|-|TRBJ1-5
CASSFAGPPHGNQPQHF
TGTGCCAGCAGCTTTGCGGGTCCTCCCCACGGCAATCAGCCCCAGCATTTT
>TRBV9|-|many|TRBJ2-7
CASSVGLTSYEQYF
TGTGCCAGCAGCGTCGGACTGACCTCCTACGAGCAGTACTTC
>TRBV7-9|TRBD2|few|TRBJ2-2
CASSPTLAGVERTGELFF
TGTGCCAGCAGCCCGACCCTAGCGGGAGTTGAAAGGACCGGGGAGCTGTTTTTT
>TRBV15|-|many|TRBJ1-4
CATSRKNEKLFF
TGTGCCACCAGCAGAAAGAATGAAAAACTGTTTTTT
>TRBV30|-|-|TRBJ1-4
CAWSPHEKLFF
TGTGCCTGGAGCCCTCATGAAAAACTGTTTTTT
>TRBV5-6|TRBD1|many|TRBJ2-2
CASSQRDRATGELFF
TGTGCCAGCAGCCAGCGGGACAGGGCTACCGGGGAGCTGTTTTTT
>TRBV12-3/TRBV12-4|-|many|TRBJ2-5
CASSPQGRQETQYF
TGTGCCAGCAGTCCGCAGGGGCGGCAAGAGACCCAGTACTTC
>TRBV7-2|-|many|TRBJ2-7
CASSLNSLYEQYF
TGTGCCAGCAGCTTAAATTCACTGTACGAGCAGTACTTC
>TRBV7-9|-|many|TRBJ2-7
CASSSAGDRGQYF
TGTGCCAGCAGCTCGGCAGGGGATAGGGGGCAGTACTTC
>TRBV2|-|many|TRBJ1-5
CASSVLGSNQPQHF
TGTGCCAGCAGTGTCCTCGGTAGCAATCAGCCCCAGCATTTT
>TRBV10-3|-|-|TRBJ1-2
CAISESASYGYTF
TGTGCCATCAGTGAGTCGGCTTCGTATGGCTACACCTTC
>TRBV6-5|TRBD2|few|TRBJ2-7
CASSYLRTSGSSEQYF
TGTGCCAGCAGTTACTTACGAACTAGCGGGAGTAGCGAGCAGTACTTC
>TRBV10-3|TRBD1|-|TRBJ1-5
CAISRTGGRQPQHF
TGTGCCATCAGTCGAACAGGGGGTCGGCAGCCCCAGCATTTT
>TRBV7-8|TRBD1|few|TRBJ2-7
CASSSPFDRGDSYEQYF
TGTGCCAGCAGCTCACCCTTCGACAGGGGTGATTCCTACGAGCAGTACTTC
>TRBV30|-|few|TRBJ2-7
CAWSGPGWQYF
TGTGCCTGGAGTGGGCCAGGGTGGCAGTACTTC
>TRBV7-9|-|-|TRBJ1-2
CASSLVSGGDYGYTF
TGTGCCAGCAGCTTAGTTTCGGGGGGGGACTATGGCTACACCTTC
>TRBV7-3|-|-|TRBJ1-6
CASSEKRRGDNSPLHF
TGTGCCAGCAGCGAGAAGAGGCGCGGGGATAATTCACCCCTCCACTTT
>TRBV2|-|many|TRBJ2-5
CASSGEVQETQYF
TGTGCCAGCAGTGGGGAGGTCCAAGAGACCCAGTACTTC
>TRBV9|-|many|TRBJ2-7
CASRPPGGYEQYF
TGTGCCAGCAGACCCCCCGGAGGTTACGAGCAGTACTTC